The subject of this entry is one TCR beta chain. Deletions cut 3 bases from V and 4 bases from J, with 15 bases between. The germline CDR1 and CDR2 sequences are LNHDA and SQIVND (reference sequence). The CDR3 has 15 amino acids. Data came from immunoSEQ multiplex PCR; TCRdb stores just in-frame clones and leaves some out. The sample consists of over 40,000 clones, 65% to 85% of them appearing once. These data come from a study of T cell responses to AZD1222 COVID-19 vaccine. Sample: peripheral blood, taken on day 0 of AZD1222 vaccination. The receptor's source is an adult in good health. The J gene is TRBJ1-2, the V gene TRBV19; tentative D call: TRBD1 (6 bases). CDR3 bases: TGTGCCAGTAGTATTCTGGAGGGGGGAGTCTATGGCTACACCTTC. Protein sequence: CASSILEGGVYGYTF.